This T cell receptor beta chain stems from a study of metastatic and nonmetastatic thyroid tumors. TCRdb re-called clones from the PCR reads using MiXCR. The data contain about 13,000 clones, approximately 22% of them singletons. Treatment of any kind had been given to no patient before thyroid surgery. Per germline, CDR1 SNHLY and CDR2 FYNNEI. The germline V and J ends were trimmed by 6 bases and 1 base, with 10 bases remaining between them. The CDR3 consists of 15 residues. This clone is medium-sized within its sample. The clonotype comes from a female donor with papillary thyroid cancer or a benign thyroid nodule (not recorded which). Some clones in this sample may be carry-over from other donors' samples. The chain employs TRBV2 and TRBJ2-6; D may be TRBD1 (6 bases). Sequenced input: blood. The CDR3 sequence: CASRTGTSGANVLTF. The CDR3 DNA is TGTGCCAGCAGGACAGGCACTTCTGGGGCCAACGTCCTGACTTTC.